This T cell receptor beta chain was retrieved from a study of blood T cell repertoires in COVID-19. The wider study: T cells, B-cell-depleted T cells, or PBMCs provided the cDNA or gDNA that served as material.

Generated by immunoSEQ multiplex PCR, the TCRdb table keeps only in-frame clones and is missing some. The sample includes 95,000 to 150,000 clones, approximately 90% of them seen just once. The CDR3 runs to 16 residues. Germline-derived CDR1 and CDR2 are SGHRS and YFSETQ. Trimming took off 2 bases at V and 4 bases at J, with 16 bases between the two ends. The receptor comes from a man in his forties or fifties with COVID-19, enrolled during active disease. The gene calls are TRBV5-1 and TRBJ1-3, with D tentatively TRBD1 (5 bases). Sequenced: peripheral blood. The CDR3 nucleotides are TGCGCCAGCAGCTTAGGCCCGGGACTGACGGGAAACACCATATATTTT. Its protein product is CASSLGPGLTGNTIYF.